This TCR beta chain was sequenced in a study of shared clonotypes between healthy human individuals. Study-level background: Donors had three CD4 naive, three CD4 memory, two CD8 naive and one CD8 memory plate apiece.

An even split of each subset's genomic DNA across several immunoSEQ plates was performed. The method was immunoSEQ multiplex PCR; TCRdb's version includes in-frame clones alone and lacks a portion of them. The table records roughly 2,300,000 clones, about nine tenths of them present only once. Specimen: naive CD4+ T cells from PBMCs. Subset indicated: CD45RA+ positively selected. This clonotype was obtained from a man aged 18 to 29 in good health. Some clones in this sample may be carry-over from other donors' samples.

The CDR3 here is CASSREAGELFF. The CDR3 DNA reads TGTGCCAGCAGCCGGGAAGCGGGGGAGCTGTTTTTT. This chain uses TRBV7-3 with TRBJ2-2; D is perhaps TRBD2 (5 bases). V was shortened by 5 bases and J by 8 bases, with 9 bases between the two germline ends. In germline, CDR1 is SGHTA, CDR2 FQGTGA. The CDR3 has 12 residues.